The entry below gives a single T cell receptor beta chain sequence along with its context. Its antigen is undetermined. Clones were read by immunoSEQ multiplex PCR, and TCRdb kept only the in-frame ones, dropping some. The data show roughly 100,000 clones, with roughly 90% seen just once and roughly 14% held by the top ten. These data come from a study of T cell responses to AZD1222 COVID-19 vaccine. At the level of the study: Second doses that came at about 4 or about 12 weeks were put together.

Study-level points and caveats: Rises in breadth and depth of Spike-specific TCRs came after two AZD1222 doses. Scientists sampled the repertoires only once the peak T cell response had passed.

The CDR3 contains 13 residues. With 3 bases clipped from V and 7 bases from J, the junction kept 2 bases outside the gene matches. The germline V gene has CDR1 LNHDA and CDR2 SQIVND (reference sequence). The starting material was peripheral blood, obtained on day 0 of AZD1222 vaccination. This receptor was obtained from an adult in good health. V usage is TRBV19 and J usage is TRBJ1-5, with 8 positions matching TRBD1. In nucleotides, the CDR3 is TGTGCCAGTAGTATGACAGGGGAACAGCCCCAGCATTTT. This sequence encodes CASSMTGEQPQHF. Based on the CDR3 plus reference TRBV19 and TRBJ1-5, the full variable domain is DGGITQSPKYLFRKEGQNVTLSCEQNLNHDAMYWYRQDPGQGLRLIYYSQIVNDFQKGDIAEGYSVSREKKESFPLTVTSAQKNPTAFYLCASSMTGEQPQHFGDGTRLSIL.